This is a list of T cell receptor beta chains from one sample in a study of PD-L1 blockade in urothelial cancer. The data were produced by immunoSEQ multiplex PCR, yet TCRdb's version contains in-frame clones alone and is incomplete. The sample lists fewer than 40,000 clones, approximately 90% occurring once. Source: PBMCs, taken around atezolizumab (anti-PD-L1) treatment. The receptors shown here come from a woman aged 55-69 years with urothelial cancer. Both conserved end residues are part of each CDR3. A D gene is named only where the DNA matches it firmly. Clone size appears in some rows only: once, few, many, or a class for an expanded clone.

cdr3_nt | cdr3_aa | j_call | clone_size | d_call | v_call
TGTGCCAGCAGCCAAGAGCTTGGACAGGGAGGGTCCTACGAGCAGTACTTC | CASSQELGQGGSYEQYF | TRBJ2-7 | - | - | TRBV4-2
TGTGCCAGCACCGTAGCGGGGAGCTCCTACGAGCAGTACTTC | CASTVAGSSYEQYF | TRBJ2-7 | once | TRBD2 | TRBV7-3
TGTGCCAGCAGCGCAGCCACTAGCGGGAGGACCAATGAGCAGTTCTTC | CASSAATSGRTNEQFF | TRBJ2-1 | - | TRBD2 | TRBV7-9
TGCGCCAGCAGCCAAGATCACTCACTACCCCAGTTCTTC | CASSQDHSLPQFF | TRBJ2-1 | - | - | TRBV4-3
TGTGCCAGCAGTGAAGCAGGGGGCGGGGGCTACACCTTC | CASSEAGGGGYTF | TRBJ1-2 | - | TRBD1 | TRBV6-1
TGCGCCAGCAGCCAAGGGACAGGGGCGAACACTGAAGCTTTCTTT | CASSQGTGANTEAFF | TRBJ1-1 | - | TRBD1 | TRBV4-3
TGTGCCAGCAGCTTAAGCGGGGGGGACTATGGCTACACCTTC | CASSLSGGDYGYTF | TRBJ1-2 | - | - | TRBV7-2
TGTGCCAGCAGCTTAGGACCCCGGGGCAGGTCCCTGGGGGGTTCGAATCAGCCCCAGCATTTT | CASSLGPRGRSLGGSNQPQHF | TRBJ1-5 | - | - | TRBV7-6
TGTGCCAGCAAACTAGCGGGGTTAGCCAAAAACATTCAGTACTTC | CASKLAGLAKNIQYF | TRBJ2-4 | - | TRBD2 | TRBV19
TGTGCCAGCAGCCCGCTAGCGGGAGCTCCCACAGATACGCAGTATTTT | CASSPLAGAPTDTQYF | TRBJ2-3 | - | TRBD2 | TRBV7-6